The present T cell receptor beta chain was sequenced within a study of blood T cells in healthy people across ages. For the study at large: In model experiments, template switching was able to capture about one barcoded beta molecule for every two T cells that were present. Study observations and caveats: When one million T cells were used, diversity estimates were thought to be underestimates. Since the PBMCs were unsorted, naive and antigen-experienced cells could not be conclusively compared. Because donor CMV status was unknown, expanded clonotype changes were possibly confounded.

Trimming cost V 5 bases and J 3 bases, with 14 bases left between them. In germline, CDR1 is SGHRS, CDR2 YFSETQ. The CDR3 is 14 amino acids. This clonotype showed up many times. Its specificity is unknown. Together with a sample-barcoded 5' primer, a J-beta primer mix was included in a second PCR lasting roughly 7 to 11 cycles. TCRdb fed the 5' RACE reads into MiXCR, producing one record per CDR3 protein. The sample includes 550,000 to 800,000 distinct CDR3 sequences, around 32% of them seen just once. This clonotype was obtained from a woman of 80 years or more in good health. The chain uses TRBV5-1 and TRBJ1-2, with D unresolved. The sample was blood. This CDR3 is CASSLRGFDYGYTF. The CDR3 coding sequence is TGCGCCAGCAGTTTGAGAGGGTTCGACTATGGCTACACCTTC.